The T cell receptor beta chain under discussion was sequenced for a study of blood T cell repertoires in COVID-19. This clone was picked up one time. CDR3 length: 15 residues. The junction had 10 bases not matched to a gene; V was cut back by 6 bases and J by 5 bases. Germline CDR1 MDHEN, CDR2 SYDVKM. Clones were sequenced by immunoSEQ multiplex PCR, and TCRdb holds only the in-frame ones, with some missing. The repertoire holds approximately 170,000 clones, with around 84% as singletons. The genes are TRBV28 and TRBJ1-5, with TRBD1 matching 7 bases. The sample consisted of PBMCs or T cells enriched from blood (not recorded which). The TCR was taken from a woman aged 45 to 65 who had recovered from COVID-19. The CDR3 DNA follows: TGTGCCAGCAGACTCACCGACAGGGTTCATCAGCCCCAGCATTTT. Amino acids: CASRLTDRVHQPQHF.